What follows are 25 T cell receptor beta chains derived from one specimen sequenced in a study of CD8 T cells in Susac syndrome. With random hexamers, reverse transcription was performed on about 0.5 to 1 ug of RNA. TCRdb called the immunoSEQ multiplex PCR reads again in MiXCR, with one record for every CDR3 protein. The sample carries about 110,000 distinct CDR3 sequences, about 95% recorded once. The specimen sequenced was CD4+ T cells from PBMCs. The source of these receptors is a human donor in good health.

The genes are TRBV6-6 and TRBJ1-1, with TRBD1 matching 9 bases. Trimming took 5 bases from V and 4 from J; bases not matched to a gene: 5. In germline, CDR1 is MNHNY, CDR2 SVGAGI (reference sequence). The CDR3 consists of 14 residues. Here the CDR3 DNA reads TGTGCCAGCAGTCCCGGGACAGGGATCACTGAAGCTTTCTTT. Translation gives CASSPGTGITEAFF.

The chain couples TRBV18 to TRBJ2-7, with 9 nucleotides matching TRBD1. The CDR3 consists of 14 residues. Germline V gene lookup returns CDR1 KGHSH and CDR2 LQKENI. The V segment lost 3 bases and the J segment 3 bases; nucleotides outside the gene matches: 3. This chain's CDR3 is CASSPDRGVYEQYF. The CDR3 DNA is TGTGCCAGCTCACCCGACAGGGGGGTCTACGAGCAGTACTTC.

The V and J genes are TRBV5-1 and TRBJ2-7, with D perhaps matching TRBD1 (5 bases). This CDR3 has 14 residues. CDR1 SGHRS and CDR2 YFSETQ come from the germline V gene. V gave up 4 bases and J gave up 3 bases, with 14 bases separating them. CDR3 sequence: CASSLGLGVYEQYF. DNA of the CDR3: TGCGCCAGCAGCCTCGGATTAGGGGTCTACGAGCAGTACTTC.

The chain employs TRBV3-1 and TRBJ2-7; TRBD1 might be the D (5 bases). The germline V gene has CDR1 LGHDT and CDR2 YNNKEL (reference sequence). CDR3 length equals 13 residues. V lost 1 base and J lost 3, with 7 bases in between. Here the CDR3 reads CASSQGGDYEQYF. The CDR3 coding sequence is TGTGCCAGCAGCCAAGGGGGCGACTACGAGCAGTACTTC.

The rearrangement joins TRBV15 to TRBJ2-3, with 7 bases identical to TRBD2. Losses at the gene ends were 0 bases for V and 3 bases for J; bases not matched to a gene: 6. Germline V gives CDR1 LNHNV, CDR2 YYDKDF (reference sequence). The length of the CDR3 is 16 residues. The CDR3 region is CATSRDPRGRTDTQYF. The CDR3 DNA sequence: TGTGCCACCAGCAGAGATCCGCGCGGGAGAACAGATACGCAGTATTTT.

The rearrangement links TRBV7-9 to TRBJ2-7; D may match TRBD1 or TRBD2 (5 bases each). The V gene lost 0 bases and the J gene lost 3 bases, with 21 bases spanning the gap. Germline V gives CDR1 SEHNR, CDR2 FQNEAQ (reference sequence). The CDR3 runs 18 residues. CDR3 sequence (DNA): TGTGCCAGCAGCTTAGCTGGATCTCGGCAGGGACGAATCTACGAGCAGTACTTC. Translated, it gives CASSLAGSRQGRIYEQYF.

The genes are TRBV19 and TRBJ1-1; 10 bases line up with TRBD1. The CDR3 sequence is 17 residues long. CDR1 and CDR2 from the germline V gene are LNHDA and SQIVND (reference sequence). After removal of 7 bases from V and 0 bases from J, the junction contained 11 bases not matched to a gene. DNA of the CDR3: TGTGCCAGTAAACCCGGGACAGGGGTTATCGTGAACACTGAAGCTTTCTTT. Amino acids: CASKPGTGVIVNTEAFF.

The J gene is TRBJ2-1, the V gene TRBV28; 7 bases fit TRBD2. The CDR3 has 19 amino acids. After removal of 1 base from V and 9 bases from J, the junction contained 21 bases not matched to a gene. Germline lookup yields CDR1 MDHEN and CDR2 SYDVKM. This chain's CDR3 is CASSLFTLAGPRVGGEQFF. DNA of the CDR3: TGTGCCAGCAGTTTATTTACGTTAGCGGGCCCGCGAGTGGGTGGTGAGCAGTTCTTC.

This chain uses TRBV2 with TRBJ2-7, with D hard to call. V was shortened by 2 bases and J by 0 bases, with 11 bases between the two germline ends. Per the germline V gene, CDR1 is SNHLY and CDR2 is FYNNEI. The CDR3 has 15 residues. In DNA form, the CDR3 reads TGTGCCAGCAGTGAAAGAAACTCCCTCTCCTACGAGCAGTACTTC. Translating it yields CASSERNSLSYEQYF. Filled out from reference TRBV2 and TRBJ2-7, the complete variable domain reads EPEVTQTPSHQVTQMGQEVILRCVPISNHLYFYWYRQILGQKVEFLVSFYNNEISEKSEIFDDQFSVERPDGSNFTLKIRSTKLEDSAMYFCASSERNSLSYEQYFGPGTRLTVT.

The chain recombines TRBV12-3 or TRBV12-4 with TRBJ1-5; no firm D call. Trimming removed 2 bases at V and 5 bases at J, with 13 bases between. The CDR3 totals 15 residues. Here the CDR3 reads CASSLSGSVHQPQHF. CDR3 in DNA: TGTGCCAGCAGTTTATCGGGTTCCGTCCATCAGCCCCAGCATTTT.

This clonotype was seen a single time. The V and J genes are TRBV27 and TRBJ2-1; TRBD2 might be the D (6 bases). CDR1 and CDR2 (germline): MNHEY, SMNVEV (reference sequence). The CDR3 runs 14 residues. The V gene lost 3 bases and the J gene lost 3 bases, with 9 bases spanning the gap. The CDR3 region is CASSFPGVYNEQFF. In nucleotides, the CDR3 is TGTGCCAGCAGTTTCCCGGGAGTCTACAATGAGCAGTTCTTC.

This sequence joins TRBV29-1 and TRBJ2-6; no clear D gene. V lost 5 bases to trimming and J lost 0 bases, with 5 bases between them. The CDR3 length is 13 residues. Germline CDR1 SQVTM, CDR2 ANQGSEA. CDR3 in amino acids: CSVYDSGANVLTF. Here the CDR3 DNA reads TGCAGCGTTTATGACTCTGGGGCCAACGTCCTGACTTTC.

This clonotype was counted between two and nine times. The chain is built from TRBV7-9 and TRBJ2-3; 12 bases fit TRBD2. Germline loops: CDR1 SEHNR, CDR2 FQNEAQ (reference sequence). This CDR3 has 16 amino acids. Trimming took 5 bases from V and 3 from J; bases not matched to a gene: 6. CDR3 DNA: TGTGCCAGCAGCCGTCGACTAGCGGGAGCGACAGATACGCAGTATTTT. Protein product: CASSRRLAGATDTQYF. The full variable domain, its missing parts supplied by reference TRBV7-9 and TRBJ2-3, is DTGVSQNPRHKITKRGQNVTFRCDPISEHNRLYWYRQTLGQGPEFLTYFQNEAQLEKSRLLSDRFSAERPKGSFSTLEIQRTEQGDSAMYLCASSRRLAGATDTQYFGPGTRLTVL.

The chain is built from TRBV20-1 and TRBJ2-4; D tentatively fits TRBD1 or TRBD2 (5 bases each). The ends were cut back, 5 bases at V and 0 bases at J, with 11 bases in the middle. There are 14 residues in the CDR3. The germline gives CDR1 DFQATT, CDR2 SNEGSKA (reference sequence). The CDR3 DNA follows: TGCAGTGCTCCAACGGGGACAGCCAAAAACATTCAGTACTTC. Its protein is CSAPTGTAKNIQYF.

This chain uses TRBV25-1 with TRBJ2-1; D gene uncertain. Germline lookup yields CDR1 MGHDK and CDR2 SYGVNS. The V and J ends lost 6 bases and 6 bases respectively, with 18 bases between them. The CDR3 sequence is 15 residues long. Written as DNA, the CDR3 is TGTGCCAGCAGCCTGCCTGGAACATCCGGCAATGAGCAGTTCTTC. Its translation: CASSLPGTSGNEQFF.

V and J are TRBV29-1 and TRBJ2-7, with TRBD1 identical over 7 bases. Per the germline V gene, CDR1 is SQVTM and CDR2 is ANQGSEA. The CDR3 contains 11 residues. Germline trimming cut 5 bases from V and 6 bases from J; bases unmatched to any gene: 4. The CDR3 coding sequence is TGCAGCGTTCACAGGGGTCTCGAGCAGTACTTC. Translated: CSVHRGLEQYF.

The chain recombines TRBV6-5 with TRBJ2-7; 7 bases align to TRBD1. Germline CDR1 MNHEY, CDR2 SVGAGI. The CDR3 is 16 residues long. V lost 4 bases to trimming and J lost 0 bases; unmatched junction nucleotides: 9. CDR3 amino acids: CASSSPKTGNSYEQYF. Here the CDR3 DNA reads TGTGCCAGCAGTTCCCCAAAGACAGGGAACTCCTACGAGCAGTACTTC.

The V gene is TRBV7-9, the J gene TRBJ2-3; D unresolved. V shed 2 bases and J shed 0 bases, with 9 bases lying between them. This CDR3 spans 15 amino acids. Germline V gene sequence: CDR1 SEHNR, CDR2 FQNEAQ (reference sequence). The CDR3 is CASSLLLSSTDTQYF. CDR3 sequence (DNA): TGTGCCAGCAGCTTACTCTTATCTAGCACAGATACGCAGTATTTT.

The J gene is TRBJ2-7, the V gene TRBV5-6, with D unresolved. Trimming stripped 0 bases from V and 2 bases from J, with 12 bases between. The CDR3 extends over 15 amino acids. Germline lookup yields CDR1 SGHDT and CDR2 YYEEEE. The CDR3 loop reads CASSLATGRAYEQYF. For the CDR3, the DNA is TGTGCCAGCAGCTTGGCCACCGGACGCGCCTACGAGCAGTACTTC.

This chain's CDR3 is CASRRSGTLTNYGYTF. The CDR3 region has the DNA TGTGCCAGCAGACGATCCGGGACACTAACAAACTATGGCTACACCTTC. The V call is TRBV27, the J call TRBJ1-2; D is perhaps TRBD1 (6 bases). The CDR3 spans 16 residues. The V gene lost 6 bases and the J gene lost 2 bases, with 19 bases spanning the gap. CDR1 MNHEY and CDR2 SMNVEV come from the germline V gene (reference sequence).

The chain recombines TRBV18 with TRBJ2-1, with 9 bases that match TRBD1. The germline gives CDR1 KGHSH, CDR2 LQKENI. The CDR3 is made up of 19 amino acids. V gave up 0 bases and J gave up 4 bases; unmatched junction bases: 13. CDR3 DNA sequence: TGTGCCAGCTCACCACCTTACGGACAGGGGTCCTCTCAGTACAATGAGCAGTTCTTC. Amino acid sequence: CASSPPYGQGSSQYNEQFF.

As DNA, the CDR3 is TGTGCCAGCAGCTTAGGAGGGGGCGGCTATGGCTACACCTTC. Translation: CASSLGGGGYGYTF. The rearrangement joins TRBV5-4 to TRBJ1-2; 7 positions agree with TRBD1. The CDR3 has 14 residues. In germline, CDR1 is SGHNT, CDR2 YYREEE (reference sequence). V trimming: 2 bases; J trimming: 4 bases; junction bases outside the gene matches: 5.

V usage is TRBV7-2 and J usage is TRBJ2-7; possibly TRBD2 for D (5 bases). V was cut by 6 bases and J by 0 bases, with 12 bases left in between. Looked up from germline, CDR1 is SGHTA and CDR2 is FQGNSA. The CDR3 is 14 amino acids. The CDR3, as DNA: TGTGCCAGCAGGGTCCAGCGGAGCTCCTACGAGCAGTACTTC. Translation: CASRVQRSSYEQYF.

The rearrangement joins TRBV19 to TRBJ1-5; 9 nucleotides match TRBD1. CDR1 is LNHDA and CDR2 is SQIVND in the germline V gene (reference sequence). With 4 bases clipped from V and 3 bases from J, the junction kept 10 bases outside the gene matches. The CDR3 has 17 amino acids. CDR3 DNA: TGTGCCAGTAGTACACCCCCCGGGACAGGGATCAATCAGCCCCAGCATTTT. Amino acid sequence: CASSTPPGTGINQPQHF.

This clonotype was counted once. V gene TRBV11-3 combines with J gene TRBJ1-1, with D hard to call. This CDR3 contains 16 residues. V lost 4 bases and J 2 bases, leaving 17 bases between the germline ends. The V gene's germline CDR1 is SGHNT and CDR2 YENEEA. In DNA, the CDR3 is TGTGCCAGCAGCTCTACTTCGCGGAGAGGAAACACTGAAGCTTTCTTT. Encoded protein: CASSSTSRRGNTEAFF.